What follows are 9 T cell receptor beta chains derived from one specimen sequenced in a study of T cells in Graves' hyperthyroidism and ophthalmopathy. Amplified TCR beta CDR3 regions derived from RNA transcripts. The TCR CDR3 first-round RT-PCR relied on the HTBI primer set. TCRdb redid the calling of the multiplex PCR reads with MiXCR, one entry per CDR3 protein. The sample has hundreds of thousands of distinct CDR3 sequences; 15% to 20% are singletons. Sample: blood. These receptors were collected from a woman in her twenties or thirties with Graves' hyperthyroidism.

In this sample, this clonotype turned up a few times. This rearrangement joins TRBV11-2 to TRBJ2-2; D is uncertain. V dropped 2 bases and J dropped 7 bases, with 8 bases sitting between them. CDR1 and CDR2 from the germline V gene are SGHAT and FQNNGV. This CDR3 spans 13 amino acids. CDR3 loop: CASSLLSDGELFF. The CDR3 DNA sequence: TGTGCCAGCAGCTTACTAAGTGACGGGGAGCTGTTTTTT.

This chain connects TRBV20-1 to TRBJ1-5; D gene ambiguous. This CDR3 spans 13 amino acids. Trimming left V 1 base short and J 5 bases short, with 9 bases between. CDR1 DFQATT and CDR2 SNEGSKA come from the germline V gene (reference sequence). The CDR3 reads CSARGGSDQPQHF. CDR3 sequence (DNA): TGCAGTGCTAGAGGAGGGTCCGATCAGCCCCAGCATTTT.

This clonotype came up many times. CDR3 in amino acids: CASRPGINQPQHF. In DNA, the CDR3 is TGTGCCAGCAGGCCAGGGATAAACCAGCCCCAGCATTTT. This chain uses TRBV6-1 with TRBJ1-5; possible D gene TRBD1, 5 bases. Between the trimmed V and J ends, which lost 6 bases and 7 bases, there was a span of 13 bases. Looked up from germline, CDR1 is MNHNS and CDR2 is SASEGT. The CDR3 totals 13 residues.

The rearrangement links TRBV5-1 to TRBJ2-7; 9 positions match TRBD1. After removal of 3 bases from V and 4 bases from J, the junction contained 5 bases not matched to a gene. There are 14 residues in the CDR3. The germline CDR1 and CDR2 sequences are SGHRS and YFSETQ. The CDR3 DNA sequence: TGCGCCAGCAGCTCGCGGGACAGGGAATACGAGCAGTACTTC. It encodes CASSSRDREYEQYF.

With respect to this clonotype: This clone may be a read error of a much larger clone one base away. The rearrangement uses TRBV2 and TRBJ1-2, with 10 bases fitting TRBD1. The ends lost 6 bases at V and 8 bases at J; junction bases unmatched: 9. In germline, CDR1 is SNHLY, CDR2 FYNNEI. The CDR3 length is 14 residues. CDR3 amino acids: CASSLGQGRFGYTF. In DNA, the CDR3 is TGTGCCAGCAGCTTGGGACAGGGGCGGTTCGGCTACACCTTC.

This clonotype was counted many times. This chain joins TRBV19 and TRBJ1-1; 10 nucleotides match TRBD1. V dropped 5 bases and J dropped 4; count of bases not matched to a gene: 4. Germline values: CDR1 LNHDA, CDR2 SQIVND (reference sequence). CDR3 size: 14 residues. CDR3: CASSQTGGITEAFF. DNA of the CDR3: TGTGCCAGTAGTCAGACAGGGGGCATCACTGAAGCTTTCTTT.

This clonotype was found many times. The chain couples TRBV12-3 or TRBV12-4 to TRBJ1-1; the D gene is possibly TRBD1 (5 bases). Trimming shortened V by 7 bases and J by 4 bases, and 16 bases separated the two germline ends. The CDR3 runs 14 residues. CDR3 DNA: TGTGCCAGCAATCAACAGGTGGGAAGCACTGAAGCTTTCTTT. Translation: CASNQQVGSTEAFF.

There are many counts of this clonotype. The chain is built from TRBV27 and TRBJ2-2; D might be TRBD1 (5 bases). V lost 9 bases and J 4 bases, leaving 18 bases between the germline ends. Germline assignment: CDR1 MNHEY and CDR2 SMNVEV (reference sequence). This CDR3 contains 15 residues. CDR3 bases: TGTGCCAGTCATCCTTCAGGGTCGGGCACCGGGGAGCTGTTTTTT. Protein product: CASHPSGSGTGELFF.

Only a few counts were recorded for this clonotype. The chain couples TRBV4-2 to TRBJ2-1; 7 bases are a match to TRBD2. This CDR3 is 16 amino acids long. The J segment lost 10 bases and the V segment lost 4 bases, leaving 16 bases of the junction unmatched. The V gene's germline CDR1 is LGHNA and CDR2 YNFKEQ. CDR3 protein: CASSRTGLTGDREQFF. DNA of the CDR3: TGTGCCAGCAGCCGAACGGGACTAACGGGAGATCGCGAGCAGTTCTTC.